The T cell receptor (beta chain) under discussion was sequenced for a study of CD4 T cells in lung cancer (dated by TCRdb to about 2019). With respect to the entire study: In the study, blood T cells from NSCLC patients were screened for responses to candidate mutation-encoded neoepitopes, and neoantigen-specific CD4+ T-cell clones and TCRs were isolated. A few patients undergoing curative-intent resections for stage I-III non-small cell lung cancer provided the tumor and non-adjacent lung tissue. Lung adenocarcinoma or squamous cell carcinoma was present in the resected patients, who were aged 60 to 69 at blood donation and were mostly former smokers. Before blood donation, treatments including platinum chemotherapy had been received by the patients, and nivolumab or pembrolizumab had been received by some of the patients. Deep sequencing of TCRB was used to follow the frequency of neoantigen-specific clonotypes in tumor resections, non-adjacent lung and cultured T-cell products. The research as a whole found: Rather than memory responses to the cancer, some blood-derived responses might reflect cross-reactivity or in vitro priming of naive T cells.

Non-adjacent lung tissue was collected from the same resection as far from the malignant lesion as possible, at a distance of at least 3 cm. Trimming at the junction amounts to 5 bases on V and 0 bases on J, and the germline ends lie 12 bases apart. There are 15 amino acids in the CDR3, from cysteine to phenylalanine inclusive. Just CDR3 DNA is preserved here, 45 bases in frame from base 1. Via the germline V gene, CDR1 is SGHTA and CDR2 FQGTGA. Libraries came from the immunoSEQ multiplex PCR assay. Qiagen DNeasy or QIAamp micro DNA kits were used to isolate DNA, and the Adaptive Biotechnology human TCRB sequencing kit was used to sequence TCRB. Sequencing of TCRB libraries was performed on an Illumina MiSeq. The study's own analysis went as follows. The kit provider's software was used to analyze TCRB sequence data, and Fisher's exact test was applied to assess tumor enrichment of clonotype templates. Drawn from immuneACCESS, this table holds only the in-frame rearrangements with V and J called that TCRdb kept. Clones are partly lost; checked studies trace under half to an unresolved V gene and leave the rest unexplained. Clonal size and the V and J genes are those of that table, whereas D and trimming came from the DNA. Within this sample are some 9,600 clones, with around 66% of them counted one time only. The ten largest account for approximately 15% of the sample.

In its sample, this clone was seen a few times. Its target antigen remains unknown. Per-base quality was not reported, and no clone a single base away is much larger than it. The sequencing sample was made of normal lung tissue taken away from the tumor. This receptor was identified in a man aged 55 to 70 with non-small cell lung cancer. The sequence links TRBV7-3 to TRBJ2-3; possibly the D gene is TRBD2, per 5 matching bases. The CDR3 region reads CASSRGIPSTDTQYF. The bases are TGTGCCAGCAGCCGGGGAATACCTAGCACAGATACGCAGTATTTT.